The 4 T cell receptor beta chains below come from one sample, sequenced in a study of blood T cell repertoires in COVID-19. The table came from immunoSEQ multiplex PCR; TCRdb's copy has only in-frame clones and leaves some out. Found here are tens of thousands of clones, about nine tenths of them singletons; the top ten hold 1.6%. Sequenced sample: peripheral blood. The origin of the receptors is a man in his sixties with acute or convalescent COVID-19.

The chain couples TRBV7-9 to TRBJ2-3; 8 nucleotides agree with TRBD1. This CDR3 spans 15 amino acids. V was pared by 5 bases and J by 3 bases, with 7 bases of the junction left unmatched. Per germline, CDR1 SEHNR and CDR2 FQNEAQ (reference sequence). The CDR3: CASSRATGVTDTQYF. The CDR3, as DNA: TGTGCCAGCAGCAGGGCGACAGGGGTGACAGATACGCAGTATTTT.

Regarding this clone: Germline and junction disagree at one end, which may indicate a read error. The chain joins TRBV7-9 to TRBJ1-2; maybe TRBD1 (6 bases). The CDR3 runs 13 residues. Germline V CDR1 and CDR2: SEHNR, FQNEAQ (reference sequence). As DNA, the CDR3 is TGTGCCAGCAGCTCTTTAGGGTTTTGGGGGCACGCCTTC. This encodes CASSSLGFWGHAF.

This clone was counted a few times. The V gene is TRBV12-3 or TRBV12-4, the J gene TRBJ1-5; D may be TRBD1 (5 bases). This CDR3 has 13 residues. V dropped 5 bases and J dropped 2 bases, with 7 bases sitting between them. The CDR3 here is CASSIRGNQPQHF. The DNA for the CDR3 is TGTGCCAGCAGTATCAGGGGCAATCAGCCCCAGCATTTT.

The chain has TRBV6-5 and TRBJ1-4, with unresolved D. Germline V gene lookup returns CDR1 MNHEY and CDR2 SVGAGI. The V gene lost 2 bases and the J gene lost 4 bases, with 11 bases spanning the gap. The CDR3 sequence is 15 residues long. CDR3 amino acids: CASSYEARGNEKLFF. In DNA, the CDR3 is TGTGCCAGCAGTTACGAGGCACGGGGTAATGAAAAACTGTTTTTT.